One sample yielded the 10 T cell receptor beta chains listed below, sequenced in a study of glioma-infiltrating T cells after dendritic cell vaccination. Profiling relied on immunoSEQ multiplex PCR, and the TCRdb table lists in-frame clones only, not all of them. The sample lists under 130,000 clones; 90% were seen once. Time point given: after dendritic cell vaccination, including at tumor progression/relapse. This specimen consisted of blood, obtained after dendritic cell vaccination. The source of these receptors is a human donor with glioblastoma.

The rearrangement joins TRBV19 to TRBJ2-2; a weak D match, TRBD1 (5 bases). Looked up from germline, CDR1 is LNHDA and CDR2 is SQIVND (reference sequence). V lost 0 bases to trimming and J lost 6 bases, with 5 bases between them. The CDR3 totals 13 residues. CDR3 sequence: CASSIDRAGELFF. CDR3 in DNA: TGTGCCAGTAGTATAGACAGGGCCGGGGAGCTGTTTTTT.

V gene TRBV6-5 combines with J gene TRBJ2-6, with a tentative D call TRBD2 (7 bases). The ends were cut back, 9 bases at V and 2 bases at J, with 11 bases in the middle. The CDR3 covers 14 residues. Germline loops: CDR1 MNHEY, CDR2 SVGAGI. The CDR3 sequence: CASGGATGANVLTF. The CDR3 DNA reads TGTGCCAGTGGGGGGGCGACTGGGGCCAACGTCCTGACTTTC.

The chain uses TRBV6-5 and TRBJ2-7, with no clear D. The CDR3 extends over 14 amino acids. Deletions cut 8 bases from V and 1 base from J, with 15 bases between. Germline lookup yields CDR1 MNHEY and CDR2 SVGAGI. The CDR3, as DNA: TGTGCCAGCCAGACACGACGTTCATCCTACGAGCAGTACTTC. This encodes CASQTRRSSYEQYF.

V gene TRBV10-3 combines with J gene TRBJ2-3, with 9 bases that match TRBD2. Trimming cost V 0 bases and J 2 bases; bases outside gene matches: 6. CDR1 and CDR2 (germline): ENHRY, SYGVKD. The CDR3 extends over 17 amino acids. The CDR3 region is CAISESPGGGATDTQYF. CDR3 DNA sequence: TGTGCCATCAGTGAGTCCCCCGGCGGGGGGGCCACAGATACGCAGTATTTT.

V usage is TRBV5-5 and J usage is TRBJ2-7; D possibly corresponds to TRBD2 (5 bases). The CDR3 runs 16 residues. The V end was cut by 0 bases, the J end by 2 bases, with 15 bases between. Germline V CDR1 and CDR2: SGHKS, YYEKEE (reference sequence). The CDR3 sequence is CASSLGYNRGTYEQYF. The CDR3 coding sequence is TGTGCCAGCAGCTTGGGTTATAACAGAGGGACCTACGAGCAGTACTTC.

This clone has more than one count but fewer than ten. The genes are TRBV10-1 and TRBJ2-7; the D gene is possibly TRBD2 (5 bases). Looked up from germline, CDR1 is WNHNN and CDR2 is SYGVQD (reference sequence). Between the trimmed V and J ends, which lost 2 bases and 3 bases, there was a span of 8 bases. The CDR3 is 13 residues long. The CDR3 region is CASSEGLVYEQYF. CDR3 in DNA: TGCGCCAGCAGTGAGGGACTGGTCTACGAGCAGTACTTC.

The genes are TRBV7-3 and TRBJ1-1, with 9 bases fitting TRBD1. The CDR3 is 13 amino acids. Germline assignment: CDR1 SGHTA and CDR2 FQGTGA. V lost 1 base, J lost 7 bases, and 1 base stayed unmatched. CDR3 sequence reads: CASSLRQGDEAFF. In DNA, the CDR3 is TGTGCCAGCAGCTTAAGACAGGGGGATGAAGCTTTCTTT.

The chain joins TRBV7-9 to TRBJ2-7; tentative D call: TRBD1 (6 bases). CDR1 is SEHNR, CDR2 FQNEAQ, per germline (reference sequence). Deletions cut 5 bases from V and 3 bases from J, with 11 bases between. The CDR3 has 13 residues. CDR3 DNA sequence: TGTGCCAGCAGCCTAAGGGGGATCTACGAGCAGTACTTC. Translation gives CASSLRGIYEQYF.

The chain has TRBV19 and TRBJ1-1; TRBD1 matches at 7 bases. The CDR3 contains 16 residues. The V gene's germline CDR1 is LNHDA and CDR2 SQIVND (reference sequence). J was trimmed by 1 base and V by 4 bases; bases with no gene match: 9. The CDR3 DNA is TGTGCCAGTAGTACCATTCCCGGGACAGCGAACACTGAAGCTTTCTTT. As protein: CASSTIPGTANTEAFF.

This rearrangement joins TRBV6-5 to TRBJ2-2; perhaps TRBD1 as D (6 bases). Germline values: CDR1 MNHEY, CDR2 SVGAGI. Trimming took off 7 bases at V and 0 bases at J, with 9 bases between the two ends. This CDR3 spans 14 amino acids. The chain's CDR3 is CASTGQPNTGELFF. The CDR3, as DNA: TGTGCCAGCACCGGACAGCCGAACACCGGGGAGCTGTTTTTT.